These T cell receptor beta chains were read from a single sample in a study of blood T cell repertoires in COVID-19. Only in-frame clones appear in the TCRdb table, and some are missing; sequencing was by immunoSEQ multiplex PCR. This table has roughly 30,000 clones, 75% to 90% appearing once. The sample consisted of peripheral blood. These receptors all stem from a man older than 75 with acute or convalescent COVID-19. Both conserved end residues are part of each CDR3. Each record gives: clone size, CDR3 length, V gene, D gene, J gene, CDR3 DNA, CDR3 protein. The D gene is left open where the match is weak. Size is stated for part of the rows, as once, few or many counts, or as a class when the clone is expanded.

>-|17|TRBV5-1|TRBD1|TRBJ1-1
TGCGCCAGCAGCTTGGATGGGCGGACAGGGGGCAAAAGTGAAGCTTTCTTT
CASSLDGRTGGKSEAFF
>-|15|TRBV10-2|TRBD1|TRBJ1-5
TGCGCCAGCAGTGAGATGGGACAGGGGAATCAGCCCCAGCATTTT
CASSEMGQGNQPQHF
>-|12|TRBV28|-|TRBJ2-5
TGTGCCAGCAGTTTATTAGCGGAGACCCAGTACTTC
CASSLLAETQYF
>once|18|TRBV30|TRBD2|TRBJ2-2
TGTGCCTGGAGCCACGGAAGGAGCGGGAGGGCCTTCGCCGGGGAGCTGTTTTTT
CAWSHGRSGRAFAGELFF
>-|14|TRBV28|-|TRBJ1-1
TGTGCCAGCAGTCTCACCCAGGCACCCAAGGAAGCTTTCTTT
CASSLTQAPKEAFF
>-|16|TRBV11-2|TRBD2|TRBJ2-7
TGTGCCAGCAGCTTAAGGGCGGGACTAGCGTACGACGAGCAGTACTTC
CASSLRAGLAYDEQYF
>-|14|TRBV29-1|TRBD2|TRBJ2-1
TGCAGCGCTCCCCAGGGAGGGGTTGGGTTTGAGCAGTTCTTC
CSAPQGGVGFEQFF
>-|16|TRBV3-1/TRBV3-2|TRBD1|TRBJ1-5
TGTGCCAGCAGCCAAGATGGAGGGACAGGTAATCAGCCCCAGCATTTT
CASSQDGGTGNQPQHF
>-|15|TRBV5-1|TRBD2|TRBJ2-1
TGCGCCAGCAGGAATCAGGGAGGGCCTGGGTATGAGCAGTTCTTC
CASRNQGGPGYEQFF
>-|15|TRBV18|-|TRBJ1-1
TGTGCCAGCTCACCACCAGGACAGTTGAACACTGAAGCTTTCTTT
CASSPPGQLNTEAFF
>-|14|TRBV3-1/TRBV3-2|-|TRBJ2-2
TGTGCCAGCAGCCAGCGGGAGAACACCGGGGAGCTGTTTTTT
CASSQRENTGELFF
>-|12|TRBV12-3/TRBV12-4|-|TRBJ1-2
TGTGCCAGCAGTTTACCCCAGAGGGGCTACACCTTC
CASSLPQRGYTF
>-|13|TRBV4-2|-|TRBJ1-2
TGTGCCAGCAGGCAGGAGAGGGACTATGGCTACACCTTC
CASRQERDYGYTF
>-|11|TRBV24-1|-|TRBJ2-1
TGTGCCACCAGTGGAGGTAGTGAGCAGTTCTTC
CATSGGSEQFF
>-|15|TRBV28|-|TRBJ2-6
TGTGCCAGCAGCCGCGGAGGCGCTGGGGCCAACGTCCTGACTTTC
CASSRGGAGANVLTF
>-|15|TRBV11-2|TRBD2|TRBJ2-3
TGTGCCAGCAGCCTGACTAGCCGAGTGCCCAATACGCAGTATTTT
CASSLTSRVPNTQYF
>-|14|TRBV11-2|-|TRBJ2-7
TGTGCCAGCAGTTATAGCGAAACCTTCTACGAGCAGTACTTC
CASSYSETFYEQYF
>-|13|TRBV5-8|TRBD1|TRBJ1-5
TGTGCCAGCAGCCTCGACAGGGGTCAGCCCCAGCATTTT
CASSLDRGQPQHF
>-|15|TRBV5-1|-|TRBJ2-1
TGCGCCAGCAGCTCAGCGGGCAGGGAAGGATATGAGCAGTTCTTC
CASSSAGREGYEQFF
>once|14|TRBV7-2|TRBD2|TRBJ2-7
TGTGCCAGCAGCTTACTAGCGGGAGGTTACGAGCAGTACTTC
CASSLLAGGYEQYF
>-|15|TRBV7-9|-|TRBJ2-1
TGTGCCAGCAGCTTAGGACTAGATACCTACAATGAGCAGTTCTTC
CASSLGLDTYNEQFF
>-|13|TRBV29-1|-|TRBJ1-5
TGCAGCGCCGCCCGGGCGAGGGATCAGCCCCAGCATTTT
CSAARARDQPQHF
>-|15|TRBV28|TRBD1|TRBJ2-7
TGTGCCAGCAGTTTATCCAGGACAGGGAACTACGAGCAGTACTTC
CASSLSRTGNYEQYF
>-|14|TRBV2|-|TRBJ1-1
TGTGCCAGCAGTCCCCTAAGGGGGAACACTGAAGCTTTCTTT
CASSPLRGNTEAFF
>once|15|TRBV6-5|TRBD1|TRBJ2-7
TGTGCCAGCAGTCTCGGGACAGGTCAGCCCTACGAGCAGTACTTC
CASSLGTGQPYEQYF
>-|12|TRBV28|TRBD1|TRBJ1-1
TGTGCCAGCAGTATACAGGGGGCTGGAGCTTTCTTT
CASSIQGAGAFF
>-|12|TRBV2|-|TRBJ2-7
TGTGCCCTGAGAGGGATAAGCTACGAGCAGTACTTC
CALRGISYEQYF
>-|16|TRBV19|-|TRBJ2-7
TGTGCCAGTAACCCCCAACCCGGACAGACCCCCTACGAGCAGTACTTC
CASNPQPGQTPYEQYF
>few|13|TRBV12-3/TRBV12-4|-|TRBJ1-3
TGTGCCAGTAGGCAGAGCGGTGGAAACACCATATATTTT
CASRQSGGNTIYF
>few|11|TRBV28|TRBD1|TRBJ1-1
TGTGCCAGCAGTCGACAGGGTGAAGCTTTCTTT
CASSRQGEAFF
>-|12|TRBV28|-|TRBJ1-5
TGTGCCAGCAGTCCCTCCGGTCAGCCCCAGCATTTT
CASSPSGQPQHF
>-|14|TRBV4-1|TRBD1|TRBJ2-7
TGCGCCAGCAGCCAGTCGGACAGGCGGAACGAGCAGTACTTC
CASSQSDRRNEQYF
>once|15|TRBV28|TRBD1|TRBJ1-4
TGTGCCAGCGGACTTTCCGGGACAGGGGGGGAAAAACTGTTTTTT
CASGLSGTGGEKLFF
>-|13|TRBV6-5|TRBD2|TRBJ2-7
TGTGCCAGTTCTAGCGGGAGCACCTACGAGCAGTACTTC
CASSSGSTYEQYF
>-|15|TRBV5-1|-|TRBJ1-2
TGCGCCAGCAGCTCGCTCGAAACTTCTGCGGATGGCTACACCTTC
CASSSLETSADGYTF
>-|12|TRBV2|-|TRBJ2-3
TGTGCCAGCAGTGCAGAGGAGGATACGCAGTATTTT
CASSAEEDTQYF
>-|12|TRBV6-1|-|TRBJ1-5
TGTGCCAGCAGTGACCCAGGTCAGCCCCAGCATTTT
CASSDPGQPQHF